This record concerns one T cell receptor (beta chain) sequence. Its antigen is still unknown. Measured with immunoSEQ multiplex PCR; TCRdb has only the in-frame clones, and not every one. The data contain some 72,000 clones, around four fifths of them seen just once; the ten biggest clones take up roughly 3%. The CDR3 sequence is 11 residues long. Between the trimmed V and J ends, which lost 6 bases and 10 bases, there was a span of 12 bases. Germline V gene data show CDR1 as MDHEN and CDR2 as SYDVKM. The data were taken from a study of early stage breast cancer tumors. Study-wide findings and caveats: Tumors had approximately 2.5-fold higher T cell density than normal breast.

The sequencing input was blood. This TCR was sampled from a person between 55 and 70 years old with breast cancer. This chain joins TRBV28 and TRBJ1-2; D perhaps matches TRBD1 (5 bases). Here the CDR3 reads CASSPWGDYTF. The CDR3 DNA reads TGTGCCAGCAGCCCCTGGGGCGACTACACCTTC.